This T cell receptor (beta chain) appears in the sequencing data of a study of blood T cells in healthy people across ages. PCR was performed a second time for roughly 7 to 12 cycles using a sample-barcoded 5' primer and a J-beta primer mix. Every cDNA molecule bore a tag from a template-switch adaptor containing 12 random nucleotides. TCRdb reanalysed the 5' RACE reads using MiXCR and keeps one entry per CDR3 protein. The repertoire holds roughly 730,000 distinct CDR3 sequences, with more than 50% as singletons. Study observations and caveats: Long-lived donors had more naive CD4+ cells and higher diversity than aged donors.

The CDR3 is made up of 15 amino acids. Germline-derived CDR1 and CDR2 are MNHEY and SMNVEV (reference sequence). J lost 5 bases, V lost 6 bases, and 11 bases had no gene match. Turning to this clonotype: As yet, its antigen is unknown.

The chain is built from TRBV27 and TRBJ2-7; 9 nucleotides align to TRBD2. The receptor's source is a man between 35 and 55 years old in good health. The material sequenced was blood. The CDR3 spells CASSRGRTSAHEQYF. CDR3 in DNA: TGTGCCAGCAGCCGGGGTAGGACTAGCGCGCACGAGCAGTACTTC.